A selection of T cell receptor beta chains follows, all from one sample in a study of blood T cell repertoires in COVID-19. Method: immunoSEQ multiplex PCR; TCRdb's copy keeps in-frame clones and lacks some. Among about 190,000 clones, roughly 88% were seen once, and the ten largest hold around 9%. The sequenced sample consisted of PBMCs or T cells enriched from blood (not recorded which). These TCRs come from a woman under 40 who had recovered from COVID-19. The CDR3 runs from the conserved cysteine through the conserved F or W. Each record gives: clone size, V gene, D gene, J gene, CDR3 protein, CDR3 DNA. A D gene is named only where the DNA matches it firmly. The listing skips clone size in some rows; elsewhere it reads once, few, many or a size class.

size: -; V: TRBV24-1; D: TRBD1; J: TRBJ1-2; CDR3: CATSDLVGDRDGYTF; DNA: TGTGCCACCAGTGACCTCGTGGGGGACAGGGATGGCTACACCTTC
size: -; V: TRBV11-3; D: -; J: TRBJ2-7; CDR3: CASSLDEGYEQYF; DNA: TGTGCCAGCAGCTTAGACGAGGGATACGAGCAGTACTTC
size: few; V: TRBV5-6; D: TRBD2; J: TRBJ2-1; CDR3: CASREGLAGYSYNEQFF; DNA: TGTGCCAGCAGGGAAGGACTAGCGGGATATTCCTACAATGAGCAGTTCTTC
size: -; V: TRBV6-5; D: TRBD1; J: TRBJ1-5; CDR3: CASRPDRGRNQPQHF; DNA: TGTGCCAGCAGACCCGACAGGGGGCGAAATCAGCCCCAGCATTTT
size: -; V: TRBV6-5; D: -; J: TRBJ1-1; CDR3: CASSSVDTEAFF; DNA: TGTGCCAGCAGTTCAGTCGACACTGAAGCTTTCTTT
size: -; V: TRBV19; D: TRBD1; J: TRBJ2-2; CDR3: CASGQGSNTGELFF; DNA: TGTGCCAGTGGACAGGGGTCGAACACCGGGGAGCTGTTTTTT
size: -; V: TRBV10-3; D: TRBD2; J: TRBJ2-7; CDR3: CAISESGSGSSYEQYF; DNA: TGTGCCATCAGTGAGTCAGGTAGCGGGTCCTCCTACGAGCAGTACTTC
size: -; V: TRBV14; D: -; J: TRBJ2-7; CDR3: CASSFSGGTYEQYF; DNA: TGTGCCAGCAGCTTTAGCGGAGGCACCTACGAGCAGTACTTC
size: -; V: TRBV18; D: TRBD1; J: TRBJ2-1; CDR3: CASSLGQAKGGEQFF; DNA: TGTGCCAGCTCACTGGGACAGGCGAAGGGTGGTGAGCAGTTCTTC
size: -; V: TRBV28; D: TRBD1; J: TRBJ2-7; CDR3: CASSLPRTGGGYEQYF; DNA: TGTGCCAGCAGTTTACCCCGGACAGGGGGAGGATACGAGCAGTACTTC
size: -; V: TRBV2; D: TRBD2; J: TRBJ2-5; CDR3: CASSESSGTSGWETQYF; DNA: TGTGCCAGCAGCGAATCCTCCGGGACTAGCGGATGGGAGACCCAGTACTTC
size: -; V: TRBV2; D: TRBD1; J: TRBJ1-5; CDR3: CASDRGQGNQPQHF; DNA: TGTGCCAGCGATAGGGGACAGGGCAATCAGCCCCAGCATTTT
size: once; V: TRBV9; D: TRBD1; J: TRBJ1-4; CDR3: CASSATRDRPFNEKLFF; DNA: TGTGCCAGCAGCGCCACTAGGGACAGGCCTTTTAATGAAAAACTGTTTTTT